Listed below are T cell receptor beta chains from one sample, sequenced in a study of vaccination effects on CD4 cells after COVID-19. Their cognate antigens are unknown. The method was immunoSEQ multiplex PCR; TCRdb's version includes in-frame clones alone and lacks a portion of them. The sample carries approximately 15,000 clones, about 80% recorded once. The sequencing here drew on CD4+ T cells from PBMCs cultured with HCoV-229E spike peptides, taken before COVID-19 vaccination. These receptor sequences come from a human donor who received a COVID-19 vaccine. Each CDR3 is given with its conserved first and last residue. The D gene is left open where the match is weak. A row's size may be missing; if present it is once, few, many or a size class.

v_call	clone_size	j_call	d_call	cdr3_aa	cdr3_nt
TRBV19	-	TRBJ2-7	-	CASSKGSGSHEQYF	TGTGCCAGTAGTAAGGGGTCGGGTTCCCACGAGCAGTACTTC
TRBV4-3	-	TRBJ1-6	-	CASSQRSSYNSPLHF	TGCGCCAGCAGCCAACGGAGCTCCTATAATTCACCCCTCCACTTT
TRBV9	-	TRBJ2-3	TRBD2	CASAWTSDRTDTQYF	TGTGCCAGTGCTTGGACTAGCGATCGCACAGATACGCAGTATTTT
TRBV5-1	-	TRBJ2-1	TRBD2	CASSLSATSGFWDEQFF	TGCGCCAGCAGCTTGTCCGCGACTAGCGGGTTTTGGGATGAGCAGTTCTTC
TRBV5-4	-	TRBJ1-1	-	CASSLQNAEAFF	TGTGCCAGCAGCTTACAAAACGCTGAAGCTTTCTTT
TRBV30	-	TRBJ1-1	-	CAWSLTQNTEAFF	TGTGCCTGGAGTTTGACGCAGAACACTGAAGCTTTCTTT
TRBV9	-	TRBJ2-1	TRBD2	CASSDPLAGSHNEQFF	TGTGCCAGCAGCGATCCCCTAGCGGGGTCGCACAATGAGCAGTTCTTC
TRBV18	-	TRBJ2-7	TRBD1	CASSRAPGQVGGEQYF	TGTGCCAGCTCACGAGCTCCGGGACAGGTTGGAGGGGAGCAGTACTTC
TRBV5-4	medium-sized	TRBJ1-2	TRBD1	CASSFPPGQGDGYTF	TGTGCCAGCAGCTTCCCTCCGGGACAGGGCGATGGCTACACCTTC
TRBV4-3	-	TRBJ1-4	-	CASSQNTNEKLFF	TGCGCCAGCAGCCAAAACACTAATGAAAAACTGTTTTTT
TRBV11-3	-	TRBJ2-1	-	CASSLVGTGYEQFF	TGTGCCAGCAGCTTAGTGGGAACGGGGTATGAGCAGTTCTTC
TRBV4-1	-	TRBJ2-7	-	CASSQVDLASYEQYF	TGCGCCAGCAGCCAAGTAGACTTGGCTTCCTACGAGCAGTACTTC
TRBV19	few	TRBJ2-4	-	CASSKGLAKNIQYF	TGTGCCAGTAGTAAGGGACTAGCCAAAAACATTCAGTACTTC
TRBV6-5	-	TRBJ2-2	-	CASTGLRNTGELFF	TGTGCCAGTACGGGGTTACGGAACACCGGGGAGCTGTTTTTT
TRBV7-2	-	TRBJ1-1	TRBD1	CASPGQCLSTEAFF	TGTGCCAGCCCGGGACAGTGCCTGAGCACTGAAGCTTTCTTT
TRBV7-8	-	TRBJ2-3	-	CASRSSPQRSTDTQYF	TGTGCCAGCAGATCCTCCCCCCAGCGATCCACAGATACGCAGTATTTT
TRBV25-1	-	TRBJ1-5	TRBD1	CASSFSTGDGNQPQHF	TGTGCCAGCAGTTTCTCGACAGGGGACGGCAATCAGCCCCAGCATTTT
TRBV6-5	-	TRBJ1-1	-	CASSLGEGWNTEAFF	TGTGCCAGCAGTTTGGGAGAGGGCTGGAACACTGAAGCTTTCTTT
TRBV29-1	-	TRBJ2-1	-	CSVDHGGNEQFF	TGCAGCGTTGATCACGGGGGAAATGAGCAGTTCTTC
TRBV28	-	TRBJ1-6	TRBD1	CATGQGAMVVSPLHF	TGTGCCACTGGACAGGGGGCGATGGTAGTCTCACCCCTCCACTTT
TRBV7-2	-	TRBJ1-6	TRBD1	CASSFGTDNSPLHF	TGTGCCAGCAGCTTCGGGACAGATAATTCACCCCTCCACTTT
TRBV24-1	-	TRBJ1-5	-	CATRTGVF	TGTGCCACCAGGACCGGCGTTTTT
TRBV6-5	-	TRBJ1-4	TRBD1	CASRKDRGDEKLFF	TGTGCCAGCAGGAAGGACAGGGGGGATGAAAAACTGTTTTTT
TRBV21-1	-	TRBJ2-1	-	CASSEQGTEQFF	TGTGCCAGCAGCGAACAGGGAACTGAGCAGTTCTTC
TRBV12-3/TRBV12-4	-	TRBJ2-7	-	CASSFGKYEQYF	TGTGCCAGCAGTTTTGGGAAATACGAGCAGTACTTC
TRBV3-1/TRBV3-2	-	TRBJ1-6	-	CASSPGHLTLHF	TGTGCCAGCAGTCCGGGACATCTTACCCTCCACTTT
TRBV9	-	TRBJ1-1	TRBD1	CASSPHPPGTGEPAFF	TGTGCCAGCAGCCCACACCCACCCGGGACAGGAGAGCCGGCTTTCTTT
TRBV7-9	-	TRBJ2-5	-	CASSPPGGLQETQYF	TGTGCCAGCAGCCCCCCCGGGGGTCTTCAAGAGACCCAGTACTTC
TRBV7-8	-	TRBJ2-7	-	CASSFQPRGEQYF	TGTGCCAGCAGCTTTCAACCCCGGGGCGAGCAGTACTTC
TRBV27	-	TRBJ2-7	-	CASSSSPFYEQYF	TGTGCCAGCAGTTCCAGCCCGTTCTACGAGCAGTACTTC
TRBV15	-	TRBJ2-1	TRBD2	CATSRSLSGRGEQFF	TGTGCCACCAGCAGATCACTTAGCGGGAGGGGTGAGCAGTTCTTC
TRBV6-5	-	TRBJ1-2	TRBD1	CASSYSYDRGRIGYTF	TGTGCCAGCAGTTACTCATACGACAGGGGGCGCATTGGCTACACCTTC
TRBV6-5	-	TRBJ1-2	-	CASSYSNDGGYTF	TGTGCCAGCAGTTACTCGAACGATGGTGGCTACACCTTC
TRBV6-5	few	TRBJ2-7	-	CASKQQGRYEQYF	TGTGCCAGCAAACAACAGGGAAGGTACGAGCAGTACTTC
TRBV9	-	TRBJ2-1	TRBD2	CASSDSGVPYNEQFF	TGTGCCAGCAGCGATAGCGGGGTCCCCTACAATGAGCAGTTCTTC
TRBV7-9	-	TRBJ1-2	TRBD1	CASSLISTGDGYTF	TGTGCCAGCAGCTTAATATCGACAGGGGATGGCTACACCTTC
TRBV6-6	-	TRBJ2-7	TRBD1	CASGTTGESSYEQYF	TGTGCCAGCGGTACGACAGGGGAAAGCTCCTACGAGCAGTACTTC
TRBV20-1	few	TRBJ1-2	-	CSASPLGENGYTF	TGCAGTGCTAGTCCTCTGGGGGAAAACGGCTACACCTTC
TRBV18	-	TRBJ2-5	-	CASSPPSKQETQYF	TGTGCCAGCTCACCACCATCAAAGCAAGAGACCCAGTACTTC
TRBV4-2	-	TRBJ2-3	TRBD2	CASSQDLASGGNTQYF	TGTGCCAGCAGCCAAGATCTGGCTAGCGGGGGAAATACGCAGTATTTT
TRBV19	few	TRBJ1-5	TRBD1	CASSTRQGAISQPQHF	TGTGCCAGTAGTACTCGACAGGGGGCCATTAGTCAGCCCCAGCATTTT
TRBV19	-	TRBJ2-1	TRBD2	CASSIRGGLAGLEQFF	TGTGCCAGTAGTATCAGGGGGGGACTAGCGGGTCTAGAGCAGTTCTTC
TRBV9	-	TRBJ1-2	-	CASSVGSLANYGYTF	TGTGCCAGCAGCGTAGGCTCTCTAGCTAACTATGGCTACACCTTC
TRBV29-1	-	TRBJ1-1	-	CSAQRVTEAFF	TGCAGCGCACAGAGGGTCACTGAAGCTTTCTTT
TRBV5-1	once	TRBJ2-1	TRBD1	CASSEGQGFYNEQFF	TGCGCCAGCAGCGAGGGACAGGGATTCTACAATGAGCAGTTCTTC
TRBV6-5	-	TRBJ2-7	TRBD2	CASRAPSGRGHEQYF	TGTGCCAGCAGGGCCCCCAGCGGGAGGGGGCACGAGCAGTACTTC
TRBV5-1	-	TRBJ2-5	-	CASSYISGRETQYF	TGCGCCAGCAGTTACATCAGTGGGCGCGAGACCCAGTACTTC
TRBV5-6	-	TRBJ2-6	TRBD1	CASSRGQGAFSSGANVLTF	TGTGCCAGCAGCCGTGGTCAGGGGGCCTTCAGCTCTGGGGCCAACGTCCTGACTTTC